This paragraph covers one T cell receptor beta chain sequence. Its antigen is currently unknown. Trimming removed 3 bases from V and 5 bases from J, with 14 bases in between. CDR1 and CDR2 (germline): SGHRS, YFSETQ. The CDR3 runs to 15 residues. TCRdb's table, derived via immunoSEQ multiplex PCR, lists solely in-frame clones and lacks some. The table includes about 130,000 clones, 80% to 90% detected once. This sample stems from a study of T cell responses to AZD1222 COVID-19 vaccine. General observations from the study: Regions 160-218 and 743-854 held dominance among vaccine-associated CD4 TCRs, which spanned spike. The study identified only 6 or 7 AZD1222 recipients as seropositive at baseline. Donors in the cohort were predominantly white British and more often female, and clonal diversity was possibly underestimated.

The material was peripheral blood, obtained on day 0 of AZD1222 vaccination. The receptor was derived from an adult in good health. The chain combines TRBV5-1 with TRBJ1-4; maybe TRBD1 (5 bases). CDR3 sequence: CASSSGTDHNEKLFF. Here the CDR3 DNA reads TGCGCCAGCAGCTCCGGGACTGATCACAATGAAAAACTGTTTTTT.